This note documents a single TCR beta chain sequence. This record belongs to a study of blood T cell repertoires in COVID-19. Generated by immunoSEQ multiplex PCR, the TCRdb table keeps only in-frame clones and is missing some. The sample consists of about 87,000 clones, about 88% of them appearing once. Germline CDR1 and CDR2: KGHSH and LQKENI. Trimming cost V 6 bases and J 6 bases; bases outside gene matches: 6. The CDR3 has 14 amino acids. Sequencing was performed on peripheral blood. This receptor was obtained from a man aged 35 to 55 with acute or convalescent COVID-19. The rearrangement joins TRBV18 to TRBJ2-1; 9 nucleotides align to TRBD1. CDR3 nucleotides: TGTGCCAGCTCGCCGGGACAGGGCACCAATGAGCAGTTCTTC. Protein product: CASSPGQGTNEQFF.